This TCR beta chain was sequenced for a study of shared clonotypes between healthy human individuals. Background on the study: Three men and a couple of women, aged 18 to 49, were donors.

The replicate PCRs on unsorted PBMC were given about 300 ng DNA, which is tens of thousands of T cell genomes. Original analysis: Filtering was not the same, since immunoSEQ gave junction-only sequences without quality scores. TCRdb's copy holds only in-frame clones and misses some; the assay was immunoSEQ multiplex PCR. D and trimming were read from the DNA, whereas the V and J calls and clone size are those reported in that table. The sample records approximately 460,000 clones, 75% to 80% being singletons. About this clone itself: Its cognate antigen is unknown.

CDR1 is MNHNS and CDR2 is SASEGT in the germline V gene. The V gene lost 7 bases and the J gene lost 6 bases, with 15 bases spanning the gap. This CDR3 region has 13 residues. Study results and caveats: Only blood was sampled; tissue repertoires likely differ.

Material for sequencing was PBMCs. The chain is built from TRBV6-1 and TRBJ1-2; no reliable D call. The sequence was obtained from a woman in her thirties or forties in good health. Some clones in this sample may be carry-over from other donors' samples. DNA for the CDR3: TGTGCCAGCACCCCCGGGTGGGCAGATGGCTACACCTTC. It encodes CASTPGWADGYTF.